The 23 T cell receptor beta chains presented below share a single source sample, sequenced in a study of breast tumors, draining lymph nodes, adjacent tissues. Each CDR3 protein gets one entry after TCRdb re-called the multiplex PCR reads with MiXCR. The repertoire includes about 140,000 distinct CDR3 sequences, 20% to 25% of them detected once, and roughly 2.7% sits in the top ten. Axillary draining lymph nodes of breast cancer patients supplied the node samples. Input material: axillary lymph node tissue. These receptors all come from a female donor with breast cancer. Some clones in this sample may be carry-over from other donors' samples.

On this clonotype itself: Being one base from a much bigger clone, this may be a read error. The genes are TRBV12-3 or TRBV12-4 and TRBJ2-1, with 10 nucleotides matching TRBD2. CDR3 length: 15 residues. CDR3 sequence reads: CASSFISGRYNERFF. In DNA, the CDR3 is TGTGCCAGCAGTTTCATTAGCGGGAGGTATAATGAGCGGTTCTTC.

This clonotype was counted ten times or more. The rearrangement uses TRBV5-5 and TRBJ1-2; a possible D gene is TRBD1 (6 bases). CDR1 SGHKS and CDR2 YYEKEE come from the germline V gene (reference sequence). Trimming pared 4 bases from V and 4 bases from J, leaving 17 bases between. There are 15 residues in the CDR3. The CDR3 spells CASSPRAGDAYGYTF. As DNA, the CDR3 is TGTGCCAGCAGCCCGAGGGCAGGGGATGCCTATGGCTACACCTTC.

This clonotype was observed many times. This rearrangement joins TRBV10-3 to TRBJ1-2; D unresolved. The CDR3 sequence is 12 residues long. The V gene lost 4 bases and the J gene lost 4 bases, with 7 bases spanning the gap. CDR1 is ENHRY, CDR2 SYGVKD, per germline. The CDR3 loop is CAISGGAYGYTF. The CDR3 nucleotides are TGTGCCATCAGTGGCGGAGCCTATGGCTACACCTTC.

Notes on this clonotype: A read error is possible here, since a much larger clone lies one base away. Without the conserved terminal phenylalanine or tryptophan, this CDR3 likely stems from a read error. V usage is TRBV7-2 and J usage is TRBJ1-2; TRBD1 is a possible D gene (5 bases). Per the germline V gene, CDR1 is SGHTA and CDR2 is FQGNSA. This CDR3 comprises 12 residues. The V end was cut by 4 bases, the J end by 8 bases, with 11 bases between. The CDR3 DNA reads as TGTGCCAGCAGCTCGGGGCCGGCCGGCTACACCCTC. This codes for CASSSGPAGYTL.

Ten or more counts support this clonotype. V gene TRBV6-4 combines with J gene TRBJ2-3; no clear D gene. V dropped 10 bases and J dropped 5 bases, with 25 bases sitting between them. The CDR3 is 16 amino acids. Germline loops: CDR1 MRHNA, CDR2 SNTAGT. The CDR3 DNA is TGTGCCATCCCCAAAGAAGTGTTGATGATCGGAGATACGCAGTATTTT. It codes for CAIPKEVLMIGDTQYF.

This clonotype appeared many times. The rearrangement joins TRBV6-5 to TRBJ2-1; 10 bases align to TRBD1. With V trimmed by 4 bases and J by 2 bases, 5 bases remained unmatched. The CDR3 spans 16 residues. Per germline, CDR1 MNHEY and CDR2 SVGAGI. In DNA form, the CDR3 reads TGTGCCAGCAGTTCATCGGGACAGGGGACCTACAATGAGCAGTTCTTC. Its protein product is CASSSSGQGTYNEQFF.

In its sample, this clonotype was seen many times. V and J are TRBV4-3 and TRBJ2-7; 14 nucleotides match TRBD2. V shed 1 base and J 4 bases; nucleotides not matched to a gene: 12. CDR1 and CDR2 from the germline V gene are LGHNA and YSLEER. The length of the CDR3 is 19 residues. In nucleotides, the CDR3 is TGCGCCAGCAGCCAAGGGCTCCCGGGACTAGCGGGAGTCGGGTACGAGCAGTACTTC. This codes for CASSQGLPGLAGVGYEQYF.

The CDR3 DNA follows: TGTGCCAGCAGCTTAGTTTTGGTTGGACAGCGCCTATCTTCTGGGGCCAACGTCCTGACTTTC. Translated, it gives CASSLVLVGQRLSSGANVLTF. This chain joins TRBV7-2 and TRBJ2-6, with D perhaps TRBD1 (6 bases). The germline V gene encodes CDR1 SGHTA and CDR2 FQGNSA. The V end was cut by 1 base, the J end by 1 base, with 23 bases between. CDR3 length equals 21 residues.

This clonotype was seen at least ten times. The CDR3 reads CASSYSGRATSGELFF. For the CDR3, the DNA is TGTGCCAGCAGTTACAGCGGGAGGGCTACCTCCGGGGAGCTGTTTTTT. V gene TRBV6-6 combines with J gene TRBJ2-2; 10 bases fit TRBD2. The CDR3 covers 16 residues. V dropped 2 bases and J dropped 6; count of bases not matched to a gene: 6. Germline lookup yields CDR1 MNHNY and CDR2 SVGAGI (reference sequence).

Of note for this clonotype: Mismatch with germline at one junction end may stem from a read error. The chain employs TRBV12-3 or TRBV12-4 and TRBJ2-5; TRBD1 agrees at 9 bases. This CDR3 has 14 residues. The CDR3 nucleotides read TGTGCCAGCAGTTCCGGGACAGGGAGGGAGACCCAATACTTC. Its protein product is CASSSGTGRETQYF.

This chain links TRBV12-5 with TRBJ1-1, with D maybe TRBD1 (6 bases). Trimming removed 6 bases at V and 5 bases at J, with 16 bases between. This CDR3 has 14 amino acids. The V gene's germline CDR1 is LGHNT and CDR2 FRNRAP. The chain's CDR3 is CASGLTAGTTEAFF. The DNA for the CDR3 is TGTGCTAGTGGCCTTACGGCCGGGACAACTGAAGCTTTCTTT. Full variable domain (remainder filled in from reference TRBV12-5 and TRBJ1-1): DARVTQTPRHKVTEMGQEVTMRCQPILGHNTVFWYRQTMMQGLELLAYFRNRAPLDDSGMPKDRFSAEMPDATLATLKIQPSEPRDSAVYFCASGLTAGTTEAFFGQGTRLTVV.

CDR3 coding DNA: TGTGCCAGCAGCCCGACAGGAGGCATGAACACTGAAGCTTTCTTT. This sequence encodes CASSPTGGMNTEAFF. The rearrangement links TRBV7-8 to TRBJ1-1; TRBD1 might be the D (6 bases). With 5 bases removed from V and 0 bases from J, the gap between germline ends came to 13 bases. The CDR3 runs 15 residues. Germline-derived CDR1 and CDR2 are SGHVS and FQNEAQ. The whole variable domain, filled in from reference TRBV7-8 and TRBJ1-1, reads GAGVSQSPRYKVAKRGQDVALRCDPISGHVSLFWYQQALGQGPEFLTYFQNEAQLDKSGLPSDRFFAERPEGSVSTLKIQRTQQEDSAVYLCASSPTGGMNTEAFFGQGTRLTVV.

This clonotype was seen ten or more times. This chain joins TRBV5-1 and TRBJ2-7, with 9 bases matching TRBD2. Per germline, CDR1 SGHRS and CDR2 YFSETQ. V gave up 2 bases and J gave up 0 bases; unmatched junction bases: 9. The CDR3 has 17 residues. CDR3 coding DNA: TGCGCCAGCAGCTTACTAGCGGGCAATAAGCCCTCCTACGAGCAGTACTTC. Its translation: CASSLLAGNKPSYEQYF.

For this clonotype: Since a much larger clone is just one base distant, this may be a read error. The V and J genes are TRBV5-1 and TRBJ2-5; no clear D. The germline V and J ends were trimmed by 4 bases and 14 bases, with 15 bases remaining between them. Germline loops: CDR1 SGHRS, CDR2 YFSETQ. CDR3 length: 11 residues. CDR3 sequence (DNA): TGCGCCAGCAGCACACCGAGACCATTATACTTC. It encodes CASSTPRPLYF.

This clonotype was seen a single time. Being one base from a much bigger clone, this may be a read error. The chain couples TRBV11-3 to TRBJ1-2; D unclear. The germline gives CDR1 SGHNT, CDR2 YENEEA. This CDR3 region has 13 residues. CDR3 sequence reads: CANSLEPWHGYTF. CDR3 sequence (DNA): TGTGCCAACAGCTTAGAGCCGTGGCATGGCTACACCTTC.

This clonotype was detected many times. The genes are TRBV2 and TRBJ2-1; the D gene is possibly TRBD2 (6 bases). In germline, CDR1 is SNHLY, CDR2 FYNNEI. The CDR3 extends over 13 amino acids. V was trimmed by 6 bases and J by 7 bases, leaving 13 bases between them. CDR3 in amino acids: CASSPGTWNEQFF. The CDR3 DNA sequence: TGTGCCAGCAGCCCAGGGACTTGGAATGAGCAGTTCTTC.

This clonotype was recorded many times. The genes are TRBV5-1 and TRBJ2-7; the match to TRBD2 covers 11 bases. The trim removed 3 bases at V and 5 bases at J, leaving 7 bases unmatched. The germline V gene has CDR1 SGHRS and CDR2 YFSETQ. This CDR3 has 15 residues. The DNA for the CDR3 is TGCGCCAGCAGCTCGACCGGGACTAGCGGAGACGAGCAGTACTTC. Amino acids: CASSSTGTSGDEQYF.

This clonotype was seen repeatedly, ten times or more. V usage is TRBV4-1 and J usage is TRBJ1-5; D unresolved. V was clipped by 0 bases and J by 0 bases, with 6 bases between them. Germline V gene lookup returns CDR1 MGHRA and CDR2 YSYEKL. This CDR3 region has 15 residues. The CDR3 protein is CASSQDPNSNQPQHF. CDR3 DNA: TGCGCCAGCAGCCAAGACCCTAATAGCAATCAGCCCCAGCATTTT.

This clonotype was recorded at least ten times. The chain has TRBV7-9 and TRBJ2-7; D is perhaps TRBD2 (6 bases). Trimming cost V 2 bases and J 3 bases, with 14 bases left between them. The germline gives CDR1 SEHNR, CDR2 FQNEAQ (reference sequence). This CDR3 region has 15 residues. The CDR3 region is CASSLRGGIVYEQYF. The CDR3 DNA sequence: TGTGCCAGCAGCTTACGGGGCGGGATCGTCTACGAGCAGTACTTC.

The chain employs TRBV11-2 and TRBJ2-5; TRBD1 aligns across 7 bases. The CDR3 consists of 14 residues. V lost 0 bases to trimming and J lost 5 bases; unmatched junction nucleotides: 3. Germline CDR1 is SGHAT and CDR2 is FQNNGV. In nucleotides, the CDR3 is TGTGCCAGCAGCTTAGATCTCAGGGGGGAGACCCAGTACTTC. The encoded protein is CASSLDLRGETQYF.

The rearrangement links TRBV25-1 to TRBJ2-2; no reliable D call. The V end lost 6 bases, the J end lost 2 bases, and 16 bases lay between the germline ends. This CDR3 region has 16 residues. In germline, CDR1 is MGHDK, CDR2 SYGVNS. The DNA for the CDR3 is TGTGCCAGCAGGAACGATGAGCGAGTTAACACCGGGGAGCTGTTTTTT. Residues: CASRNDERVNTGELFF. Drawing the rest from reference TRBV25-1 and TRBJ2-2, the complete variable domain is EADIYQTPRYLVIGTGKKITLECSQTMGHDKMYWYQQDPGMELHLIHYSYGVNSTEKGDLSSESTVSRIRTEHFPLTLESARPSHTSQYLCASRNDERVNTGELFFGEGSRLTVL.

In this sample, this clonotype turned up many times. The chain recombines TRBV6-2 or TRBV6-3 with TRBJ2-1; 12 positions match TRBD2. V dropped 5 bases and J dropped 9; count of bases not matched to a gene: 14. The CDR3 covers 17 residues. The germline gives CDR1 MNHEY, CDR2 SVGEGT. In DNA form, the CDR3 reads TGTGCCAGCAGTCTAGGCGCTAGCGGGAGGGACTCTCGTGAGCAGTTCTTC. Amino acids: CASSLGASGRDSREQFF.

This clonotype was seen many times. The genes are TRBV7-8 and TRBJ1-3; D may be TRBD1 (5 bases). From germline, CDR1 is SGHVS and CDR2 FQNEAQ. The V end lost 0 bases, the J end lost 0 bases, and 12 bases lay between the germline ends. The CDR3 is made up of 17 amino acids. In DNA form, the CDR3 reads TGTGCCAGCAGCTTAGCCCGGGGACTACGCTCTGGAAACACCATATATTTT. Translating it yields CASSLARGLRSGNTIYF.